This T cell receptor beta chain stems from a study of T cells in Graves' hyperthyroidism and ophthalmopathy. Study as a whole: Any treatment followed the collection of peripheral blood at initial diagnosis.

The V and J ends lost 10 bases and 8 bases respectively, with 17 bases between them. Germline V gene lookup returns CDR1 ENHRY and CDR2 SYGVKD. This CDR3 spans 13 amino acids. Amplified TCR beta CDR3 regions derived from RNA transcripts. First-round RT-PCR with HTBI primers amplified the TCR CDR3 region. TCRdb ran MiXCR on the multiplex PCR reads and lists one entry per CDR3 protein. The sample consists of 300,000 to 350,000 distinct CDR3 sequences, about 14% of them appearing once. Lactation, pregnancy, other autoimmune disease or uncontrolled infection excluded patients. Used for diagnoses were clinical symptoms, serum thyroxine and TRAb, thyroid ultrasound and orbital computed tomography. From more than 8 ml of fresh peripheral blood, PBMCs were isolated.

The origin of this receptor is a woman in her 30s with Graves' hyperthyroidism. Sequencing was carried out using blood. The V gene is TRBV10-3, the J gene TRBJ1-4; the D is unclear. This CDR3 reads CASAPAEREKLFF. The CDR3 nucleotides read TGTGCCAGCGCCCCGGCAGAAAGGGAAAAACTGTTTTTT.